Presented here are 28 T cell receptor beta chains from one specimen sequenced in a study of blood T cell repertoires in COVID-19. TCRdb's table, derived via immunoSEQ multiplex PCR, lists solely in-frame clones and lacks some. There are some 300,000 clones in the sample; approximately 91% occur only once, and 9.5% lies in the top ten. The sample comprised PBMCs or T cells enriched from blood (not recorded which). These receptors all come from a woman aged 40 to 50 who had recovered from COVID-19.

The chain has TRBV2 and TRBJ2-7; the match to TRBD2 covers 8 bases. Germline CDR1 is SNHLY and CDR2 is FYNNEI. This CDR3 spans 15 amino acids. The V gene end was trimmed by 2 bases and the J gene end by 0 bases; junction bases not matched to a gene: 3. CDR3 loop: CASSEHSGDSYEQYF. As DNA, the CDR3 is TGTGCCAGCAGTGAACATAGCGGGGACTCCTACGAGCAGTACTTC.

The V gene is TRBV7-2, the J gene TRBJ1-2; 8 nucleotides align to TRBD1. With 0 bases clipped from V and 3 bases from J, the junction kept 6 bases outside the gene matches. This CDR3 comprises 16 residues. CDR1 is SGHTA and CDR2 is FQGNSA in the germline V gene. This CDR3 reads CASSLALQGDDYGYTF. DNA of the CDR3: TGTGCCAGCAGCTTAGCGCTACAGGGGGACGACTATGGCTACACCTTC.

The chain uses TRBV10-3 and TRBJ2-2; TRBD2 matches at 8 bases. V shed 10 bases and J 5 bases; nucleotides not matched to a gene: 6. The CDR3 loop spans 13 amino acids. The V gene's germline CDR1 is ENHRY and CDR2 SYGVKD. CDR3 nucleotides: TGTGCCACGGACGAGCGGGAGACCGGGGAGCTGTTTTTT. Encoded protein: CATDERETGELFF.

V is TRBV7-9 and J is TRBJ1-5; 9 positions agree with TRBD1. Trimming took 5 bases from V and 1 from J; bases not matched to a gene: 3. Germline CDR1 reads SEHNR; CDR2 reads FQNEAQ (reference sequence). The CDR3 totals 15 residues. The CDR3, as DNA: TGTGCCAGCAGCCACGGACAGGGGAGCAATCAGCCCCAGCATTTT. Translating gives CASSHGQGSNQPQHF. The variable domain in full, completed from reference TRBV7-9 and TRBJ1-5, reads DTGVSQNPRHKITKRGQNVTFRCDPISEHNRLYWYRQTLGQGPEFLTYFQNEAQLEKSRLLSDRFSAERPKGSFSTLEIQRTEQGDSAMYLCASSHGQGSNQPQHFGDGTRLSIL.

The rearrangement joins TRBV2 to TRBJ2-1; 11 nucleotides match TRBD2. CDR1 is SNHLY and CDR2 is FYNNEI in the germline V gene. The CDR3 sequence is 13 residues long. The V and J ends lost 7 bases and 7 bases, in that order; junction bases with no gene match: 3. The CDR3 sequence: CASTASGRNEQFF. In nucleotides, the CDR3 is TGTGCCAGCACGGCTAGCGGGAGGAATGAGCAGTTCTTC. Full variable domain (rest looked up from reference TRBV2 and TRBJ2-1): EPEVTQTPSHQVTQMGQEVILRCVPISNHLYFYWYRQILGQKVEFLVSFYNNEISEKSEIFDDQFSVERPDGSNFTLKIRSTKLEDSAMYFCASTASGRNEQFFGPGTRLTVL.

The genes are TRBV27 and TRBJ2-7; D is possibly TRBD2 (6 bases). Trimming took 7 bases from V and 3 from J, leaving 13 bases between them. The CDR3 is 13 amino acids. CDR1 MNHEY and CDR2 SMNVEV come from the germline V gene (reference sequence). CDR3 nucleotides: TGTGCCAGCACCCCGGGACTCCACTACGAGCAGTACTTC. Encoded protein: CASTPGLHYEQYF.

The gene calls are TRBV27 and TRBJ2-2; 9 bases fit TRBD2. This CDR3 region has 15 residues. Germline values: CDR1 MNHEY, CDR2 SMNVEV (reference sequence). Trimming at V came to 2 bases and at J to 4 bases, leaving 2 bases not matched to a gene. The CDR3 spells CASSLLRGGTGELFF. The CDR3, as DNA: TGTGCCAGCAGTTTACTGCGGGGGGGCACCGGGGAGCTGTTTTTT.

On this clone itself: Its ends do not fully match the called genes, so a read error is possible. CDR3 coding DNA: TGTGCCAGCAGTGTAGTCCGTGACAACCCTCTCTTC. Its translation: CASSVVRDNPLF. The chain joins TRBV12-3 or TRBV12-4 to TRBJ1-2; the D is unclear. There are 12 residues in the CDR3.

V gene TRBV7-2 combines with J gene TRBJ2-7, with D unresolved. This CDR3 has 12 residues. In germline, CDR1 is SGHTA, CDR2 FQGNSA. V was clipped by 5 bases and J by 7 bases, with 12 bases between them. Here the CDR3 DNA reads TGTGCCAGCAGCAGCGCGGCTGGGGAGCAGTACTTC. It codes for CASSSAAGEQYF.

The rearrangement uses TRBV2 and TRBJ1-2; D call uncertain. Trimming took off 2 bases at V and 3 bases at J, with 10 bases between the two ends. The CDR3 has 14 amino acids. CDR1 is SNHLY and CDR2 is FYNNEI in the germline V gene. The CDR3 reads CASSERVAYYGYTF. The CDR3 DNA follows: TGTGCCAGCAGTGAACGGGTAGCTTACTATGGCTACACCTTC.

The chain combines TRBV19 with TRBJ2-1, with 8 bases that match TRBD1. V dropped 6 bases and J dropped 6; count of bases not matched to a gene: 4. The CDR3 has 13 residues. Germline assignment: CDR1 LNHDA and CDR2 SQIVND (reference sequence). The CDR3 bases are TGTGCCAGTAGAGTAGACAGGGGCAATGAGCAGTTCTTC. Amino acids: CASRVDRGNEQFF.

This chain uses TRBV6-2 or TRBV6-3 with TRBJ2-7; possible D gene TRBD2, 5 bases. Looked up from germline, CDR1 is MNHEY and CDR2 is SVGEGT. The length of the CDR3 is 15 residues. V was shortened by 2 bases and J by 3 bases, with 14 bases between the two germline ends. The DNA of the CDR3 is TGTGCCAGCAGTTACCAGCCGGGATTTAGCTACGAGCAGTACTTC. As protein: CASSYQPGFSYEQYF.

In its sample, this clone was seen a few times. This chain joins TRBV28 and TRBJ1-6, with D unclear. The ends were cut back, 3 bases at V and 9 bases at J, with 12 bases in the middle. The germline V gene encodes CDR1 MDHEN and CDR2 SYDVKM. The CDR3 consists of 14 residues. The CDR3 region has the DNA TGTGCCAGCAGTTTCGGGCGGGGTGGTTCACCCCTCCACTTT. Its translation: CASSFGRGGSPLHF.

The V call is TRBV10-3, the J call TRBJ1-2, with TRBD1 matching 8 bases. CDR1 is ENHRY and CDR2 is SYGVKD in the germline V gene. This CDR3 spans 13 amino acids. The V gene end was trimmed by 7 bases and the J gene end by 5 bases; junction bases not matched to a gene: 6. For the CDR3, the DNA is TGTGCCATCACCCTGGACAGGGATTATGGCTACACCTTC. It is translated as CAITLDRDYGYTF.

This clone was detected only once. The rearrangement joins TRBV19 to TRBJ2-2; D is ambiguous. Between the trimmed V and J ends, which lost 5 bases and 2 bases, there was a span of 6 bases. Germline V gives CDR1 LNHDA, CDR2 SQIVND (reference sequence). The CDR3 has 13 amino acids. CDR3: CASSDFNTGELFF. DNA of the CDR3: TGTGCCAGTAGTGACTTTAACACCGGGGAGCTGTTTTTT.

V and J are TRBV24-1 and TRBJ1-2; D is uncertain. Trimming left V 1 base short and J 6 bases short, with 8 bases between. Looked up from germline, CDR1 is KGHDR and CDR2 is SFDVKD. The CDR3 has 13 residues. The DNA for the CDR3 is TGTGCCACCAGTGATTTCCTCGGGGATGGCTACACCTTC. Translating it yields CATSDFLGDGYTF.

This chain joins TRBV7-6 and TRBJ2-1, with 9 positions matching TRBD1. The CDR3 consists of 15 residues. Looked up from germline, CDR1 is SGHVS and CDR2 is FNYEAQ. The V segment lost 1 base and the J segment 7 bases; nucleotides outside the gene matches: 5. CDR3 sequence: CASSLEQGAANEQFF. DNA for the CDR3: TGTGCCAGCAGCTTAGAACAGGGGGCAGCAAATGAGCAGTTCTTC.

In DNA, the CDR3 is TGCGCCAGCAGGTACGACAGTCCGCAGCAGTACTTC. Translating it yields CASRYDSPQQYF. The J gene is TRBJ2-7, the V gene TRBV5-1; maybe TRBD1 (5 bases). Trimming removed 5 bases from V and 8 bases from J, with 14 bases in between. The CDR3 totals 12 residues. CDR1 and CDR2 (germline): SGHRS, YFSETQ.

This clone was found once. The chain links TRBV12-3 or TRBV12-4 to TRBJ2-7; D gene ambiguous. Between the trimmed V and J ends, which lost 6 bases and 3 bases, there was a span of 12 bases. The CDR3 sequence is 13 residues long. For the CDR3, the DNA is TGTGCCAGCAGCACTGACTCGGACTACGAGCAGTACTTC. Residues: CASSTDSDYEQYF.

This clone was counted once. Other DNA sequences in this sample translate to the same CDR3. The CDR3 DNA sequence: TGCAGCGTTGCCGGGACTGGGACCTACGAGCAGTACTTC. Translated, it gives CSVAGTGTYEQYF. The chain combines TRBV29-1 with TRBJ2-7; a possible D gene is TRBD2 (6 bases). The length of the CDR3 is 13 residues. CDR1 is SQVTM, CDR2 ANQGSEA, per germline. Deletions cut 4 bases from V and 2 bases from J, with 12 bases between.

This clone appeared a few times. This chain joins TRBV7-8 and TRBJ2-7; possibly TRBD1 for D (5 bases). The V gene's germline CDR1 is SGHVS and CDR2 FQNEAQ. V was shortened by 9 bases and J by 0 bases, with 15 bases between the two germline ends. CDR3 size: 14 residues. CDR3 DNA: TGTGCCAGTGCGACAGACCGGAGCTCCTACGAGCAGTACTTC. Protein product: CASATDRSSYEQYF.

The V call is TRBV5-4, the J call TRBJ2-3; D uncertain. CDR3 size: 13 residues. The germline gives CDR1 SGHNT, CDR2 YYREEE (reference sequence). The V end was cut by 0 bases, the J end by 5 bases, with 7 bases between. The CDR3 nucleotides are TGTGCCAGCAGCTTGGAAGCTAGAGATACGCAGTATTTT. Its protein product is CASSLEARDTQYF.

This clone was seen a single time. This rearrangement joins TRBV7-9 to TRBJ2-6; no firm D call. Germline CDR1 is SEHNR and CDR2 is FQNEAQ (reference sequence). This CDR3 has 17 residues. V shed 2 bases and J shed 5 bases, with 16 bases lying between them. This chain's CDR3 is CASSLNAPGRWANVLTF. CDR3 bases: TGTGCCAGCAGCTTAAACGCGCCCGGTCGGTGGGCCAACGTCCTGACTTTC.

The chain is built from TRBV28 and TRBJ2-7, with 9 bases aligning to TRBD2. The CDR3 is 13 residues long. Trimming at V came to 6 bases and at J to 4 bases, leaving 4 bases not matched to a gene. Germline V lookup: CDR1 MDHEN, CDR2 SYDVKM. The CDR3 region is CASRSSGEYEQYF. The CDR3 nucleotides read TGTGCCAGCAGATCTAGCGGGGAATACGAGCAGTACTTC. Using reference TRBV28 and TRBJ2-7 for the parts outside the CDR3, the full variable domain is DVKVTQSSRYLVKRTGEKVFLECVQDMDHENMFWYRQDPGLGLRLIYFSYDVKMKEKGDIPEGYSVSREKKERFSLILESASTNQTSMYLCASRSSGEYEQYFGPGTRLTVT.

The rearrangement uses TRBV29-1 and TRBJ1-3; D not resolved. V was cut by 7 bases and J by 0 bases, with 10 bases left in between. Germline loops: CDR1 SQVTM, CDR2 ANQGSEA. The CDR3 spans 13 residues. The CDR3 loop is CSALRDSGNTIYF. Here the CDR3 DNA reads TGCAGCGCCCTCCGGGACTCTGGAAACACCATATATTTT.

The chain uses TRBV5-6 and TRBJ2-1, with D tentatively TRBD2 (7 bases). The CDR3 loop spans 16 amino acids. CDR1 SGHDT and CDR2 YYEEEE come from the germline V gene. V was shortened by 1 base and J by 5 bases, with 16 bases between the two germline ends. This chain's CDR3 is CASSLLGGGLNNEQFF. The DNA for the CDR3 is TGTGCCAGCAGCTTGTTGGGCGGGGGCCTTAACAATGAGCAGTTCTTC.

The chain is built from TRBV28 and TRBJ1-2; 8 bases agree with TRBD1. CDR1 and CDR2 (germline): MDHEN, SYDVKM. This CDR3 has 12 residues. V shed 5 bases, J shed 8 bases, and the junction held 4 bases outside the gene matches. CDR3 DNA sequence: TGTGCCAGCAGTCGGACAGGGATCGGCTACACCTTC. Its protein product is CASSRTGIGYTF.

The chain is built from TRBV7-9 and TRBJ1-6, with TRBD1 matching over 7 bases. The CDR3 covers 15 residues. Per the germline V gene, CDR1 is SEHNR and CDR2 is FQNEAQ (reference sequence). The V gene end was trimmed by 5 bases and the J gene end by 8 bases; junction bases not matched to a gene: 9. CDR3 DNA sequence: TGTGCCAGCAGCATACGACAGGGAGAAGATTCACCCCTCCACTTT. Translation gives CASSIRQGEDSPLHF.